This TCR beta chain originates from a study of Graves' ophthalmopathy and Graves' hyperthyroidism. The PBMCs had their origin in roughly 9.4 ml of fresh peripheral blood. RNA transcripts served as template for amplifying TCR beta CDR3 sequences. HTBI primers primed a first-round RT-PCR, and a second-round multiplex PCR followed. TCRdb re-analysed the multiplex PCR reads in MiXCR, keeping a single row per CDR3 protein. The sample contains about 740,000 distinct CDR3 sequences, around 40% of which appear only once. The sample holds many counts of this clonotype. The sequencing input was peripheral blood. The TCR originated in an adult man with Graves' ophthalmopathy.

CDR3 residues: CSVWDRNEKLFF. The CDR3 DNA reads TGCAGCGTATGGGATCGTAATGAAAAACTGTTTTTT. The chain combines TRBV29-1 with TRBJ1-4, with D unresolved. This CDR3 spans 12 amino acids. From germline, CDR1 is SQVTM and CDR2 ANQGSEA. The germline V and J ends were trimmed by 6 bases and 4 bases, with 9 bases remaining between them.